One T cell receptor (beta chain) is described in this entry. Its antigen is not identified. V was shortened by 1 base and J by 4 bases, with 7 bases between the two germline ends. CDR3 size: 14 residues. The V gene's germline CDR1 is MGHRA and CDR2 YSYEKL. Second doses were pooled across both intervals (about 4 or about 12 weeks). The record originates from a study of T cell responses to AZD1222 COVID-19 vaccine. General study points: As reported, nearly half of all spike-specific TCRs target variant regions that are unmutated. Repertoires were obtained only post-peak T cell response. Spike regions recognized by vaccine-associated CD4 TCRs spanned the protein, led by 160-218 and 743-854.

Produced via immunoSEQ multiplex PCR; TCRdb's table is partial and in-frame only. Altogether around 120,000 clones are present, roughly 91% being singletons, with the ten largest covering 4% to 6%. The clonotype comes from an adult who received the AZD1222 COVID-19 vaccine. The chain carries TRBV4-1 and TRBJ1-4; D is ambiguous. Material: peripheral blood, obtained 28 days after the second AZD1222 dose. CDR3: CASSQVTYNEKLFF. CDR3 DNA sequence: TGCGCCAGCAGCCAAGTTACGTATAATGAAAAACTGTTTTTT.